Listed below are T cell receptor beta chains from one sample, sequenced in a study of CD8+CD57+ T cells in acquired aplastic anemia. TCRdb independently ran MiXCR on the reads; one entry per CDR3 protein. The table shows under 350,000 distinct CDR3 sequences, with roughly 59% occurring only once. The sample was sorted CD4+, CD8+, or CD8+CD57+ T cells (not recorded which) from PBMCs. The source of these receptors is a human donor with aplastic anemia. CDR3s include the opening cysteine and the closing phenylalanine or tryptophan. Fields, in order: D gene, CDR3 length, J gene, V gene, clone size, CDR3 DNA, CDR3 protein. D genes are given only for firm matches. Size is omitted from some rows. Given values are once, few, many or a class for expanded clones.

>TRBD2|15|TRBJ2-1|TRBV20-1|many
TGCAGTGCCATCGGAACTAGCGGGGGGTACAATGAGCAGTTCTTC
CSAIGTSGGYNEQFF
>TRBD2|15|TRBJ2-1|TRBV10-3|.
TGTGCCAGCAGTCATACTAGCGGGGGTTATAATGAGCAGTTCTTC
CASSHTSGGYNEQFF
>.|13|TRBJ1-1|TRBV19|.
TGTGCCAGTTCGGACGTTATGAACACTGAAGCTTTCTTT
CASSDVMNTEAFF
>.|11|TRBJ1-1|TRBV18|.
TGTGCCAGCTCAGACATAACTGAAGCTTTCTTT
CASSDITEAFF
>TRBD2|15|TRBJ2-7|TRBV10-2|few
TGCGCCAGCAGGGCCGAGACTAGCGGGAGGAGCGAGCAGTACTTC
CASRAETSGRSEQYF
>.|15|TRBJ2-5|TRBV7-2|.
TGTGCCAGCAGCTTAGACAGGCGGAGACGAGAGACCCAGTACTTC
CASSLDRRRRETQYF
>TRBD2|16|TRBJ2-1|TRBV7-9|.
TGTGCCAGCAGCTCAACAACTAGCGAGGGATACAATGAGCAGTTCTTC
CASSSTTSEGYNEQFF
>.|14|TRBJ1-5|TRBV20-1|.
TGCAGTGCTAGCGTCCCGGGGCCTACTGGGGCCCAGCATTTT
CSASVPGPTGAQHF
>.|14|TRBJ2-5|TRBV10-2|.
TGCGCCAGCAGTGATCTCGGAAACCAAGAGACCCAGTACTTC
CASSDLGNQETQYF
>TRBD1|15|TRBJ2-7|TRBV10-1|many
TGCGCCAGCAGCCAAGACAGGGCAGGAGCCTACGAGCAGTACTTC
CASSQDRAGAYEQYF
>.|15|TRBJ1-6|TRBV5-1|many
TGCGCCAGCAGGGCTTCGAGCTCCTATAATTCACCCCTCCACTTT
CASRASSSYNSPLHF
>TRBD1|14|TRBJ2-7|TRBV11-2|.
TGTGCCAGCAGCTTCGGACAGGGGTGGAACGAGCAGTACTTC
CASSFGQGWNEQYF
>.|13|TRBJ2-3|TRBV7-9|many
TGTGCCAGCAGCGCCCTACTAGTGGAGCAGCAGTATTTT
CASSALLVEQQYF
>TRBD2|12|TRBJ2-1|TRBV20-1|few
TGCAGTGCTACCAGCGGGGGCCATGAGCAGTTCTTC
CSATSGGHEQFF
>.|12|TRBJ1-2|TRBV2|few
TGTGCCAGCAGGGGGGATAGCTATGGCTACACCTTC
CASRGDSYGYTF
>.|16|TRBJ2-7|TRBV28|.
TGTGCCAGCAGTTTCGACCCCGATGATGGCACCTACGAGCAGTACTTC
CASSFDPDDGTYEQYF
>TRBD1|19|TRBJ1-4|TRBV20-1|.
TGCAGTGCTCTGATCAGAAGGGACAGGGGTAGATCAACTAATGAAGAACTGTTTTTT
CSALIRRDRGRSTNEELFF
>.|11|TRBJ1-2|TRBV20-1|.
TGCAGTGTGGCAGGCCGCTATGGCTACACCTTC
CSVAGRYGYTF
>TRBD2|15|TRBJ2-1|TRBV11-3|.
TGTGCCAGGCTGACTAGCGGGAGGGATGACAATGAGCAGTTCTTC
CARLTSGRDDNEQFF
>.|13|TRBJ2-7|TRBV20-1|.
TGCAGTGCTAGTTGGGGGAACTCCTACGAGCAGTACTTC
CSASWGNSYEQYF
>.|12|TRBJ1-2|TRBV25-1|many
TGTGCCAGCAGTGACTTTCCTAGTGGCTACACCTTC
CASSDFPSGYTF
>.|15|TRBJ1-5|TRBV9|.
TGTGCCAGCAGCCCCCGCAAGGTGAGGTATCAGCCCCAGCATTTT
CASSPRKVRYQPQHF
>.|12|TRBJ1-1|TRBV14|.
TGTGCCAGCAGCCAGAACAGGGCTAAAGCTTTCTTT
CASSQNRAKAFF
>.|14|TRBJ2-5|TRBV5-1|.
TGCGCCAGCAGCCCCGGTCGGACCCAAGAGACCCAGTACTTC
CASSPGRTQETQYF